This is a list of T cell receptor beta chains from one sample in a study of T cells in localized non-small cell lung cancer. Sequencing used immunoSEQ multiplex PCR; TCRdb keeps in-frame clones, though not all of them. This sample has roughly 40,000 clones, with 75% to 85% found just once. This material consisted of PBMCs, taken before any cancer treatment. Receptor source: a man between 35 and 75 years old with stage II lung adenocarcinoma. The conserved cysteine and the conserved F or W are not part of the CDR3 here. D genes are given only for firm matches. Clone sizes are given selectively: once, few, many, or a class where the clone is expanded.

>.|TRBJ2-1|.|TRBV21-1
ASSDGPSNEQF
>.|TRBJ2-1|.|TRBV5-4
ASSLIGSGEQF
>.|TRBJ1-2|.|TRBV4-3
ASSQDFSSNYGYT
>once|TRBJ2-1|TRBD2|TRBV5-8
ASSHGLAHSPYNEQF
>.|TRBJ1-1|.|TRBV28
ASSPPGGNTEAF
>few|TRBJ1-6|TRBD1|TRBV30
AWSVGTDNSPLH
>.|TRBJ1-2|TRBD1|TRBV2
ASTGTGGFYGYT
>once|TRBJ2-1|TRBD2|TRBV6-6
ASSYSGGRVEQF
>once|TRBJ2-7|.|TRBV28
ASSRMYYEQY
>.|TRBJ1-1|.|TRBV5-1
ASSLDTNTEAF
>once|TRBJ1-1|.|TRBV28
ASSPAGPPRDTEAF
>.|TRBJ2-4|.|TRBV5-6
ASSIRQIAKNIQY
>.|TRBJ2-1|TRBD2|TRBV15
ATSSRSLAGENNEQF
>.|TRBJ2-7|.|TRBV29-1
SVYEGPGREQY
>.|TRBJ1-1|TRBD1|TRBV25-1
ASSELNRGTEAF
>.|TRBJ2-3|.|TRBV11-2
ASSSWGGTDTQY
>.|TRBJ2-7|TRBD2|TRBV15
ATSYTTGTSMEQY
>.|TRBJ1-2|TRBD1|TRBV27
ASSPNSGTGGKIVNYGYT
>.|TRBJ2-7|TRBD1|TRBV5-6
ASSGPGQGGGEQY
>.|TRBJ1-3|.|TRBV7-2
ASSSDGSGNTIY
>.|TRBJ2-7|TRBD2|TRBV7-2
ASSSPPGLASWEQY
>.|TRBJ2-7|TRBD1|TRBV6-6
ASSSSGTGSYEQY
>.|TRBJ1-5|.|TRBV28
ASSPAAGLPPQH
>.|TRBJ2-1|.|TRBV6-1
ASSEAGFNNEQF
>.|TRBJ2-5|TRBD2|TRBV4-2
ASSRDGSSGGRETQY
>.|TRBJ2-6|.|TRBV7-2
ASSGRLSGANVLT
>once|TRBJ2-5|TRBD1|TRBV5-6
ASSPGPGDRGPETQY
>.|TRBJ2-3|TRBD2|TRBV2
ASSRTSGTDTQY
>.|TRBJ2-5|.|TRBV20-1
SANNQETQY
>.|TRBJ2-2|TRBD1|TRBV5-4
ASSRGQGWLAGELF
>.|TRBJ2-5|TRBD1|TRBV10-3
AIRDREETQY
>.|TRBJ1-1|.|TRBV6-5
ASSLGGGIVTEAF
>.|TRBJ2-1|.|TRBV5-4
ASSGGGAYNEQF
>.|TRBJ1-2|TRBD1|TRBV5-4
ASSMTGDVGYT
>.|TRBJ1-2|.|TRBV5-1
ASRRDLGYT
>.|TRBJ2-1|.|TRBV4-1
ASSQGMWGNGEQF
>.|TRBJ2-5|.|TRBV19
ASSEGGGVETQY
>.|TRBJ2-1|.|TRBV7-3
ASSSSSSSYNEQF
>.|TRBJ2-5|TRBD1|TRBV5-1
ASSSRDRVRQETQY
>.|TRBJ1-1|.|TRBV11-1
ASSDLVGNTEAF
>few|TRBJ2-7|TRBD1|TRBV10-3
AISESPGQGSYEQY
>.|TRBJ2-4|TRBD2|TRBV6-6
ASRRGGQDKNIQY
>.|TRBJ2-5|TRBD1|TRBV18
ASSPRDREGQY
>.|TRBJ2-3|.|TRBV11-2
ASSLGSGTDTQY
>.|TRBJ2-7|.|TRBV6-6
ASSYSRPYEQY
>.|TRBJ2-1|TRBD2|TRBV5-1
ASSLGPSSGRSNEQF
>.|TRBJ2-7|.|TRBV12-5
ASGAPKWASYEQY
>.|TRBJ2-5|.|TRBV7-2
ASSLGGDRTWETQY
>few|TRBJ1-1|.|TRBV28
ASKGWRQNTEAF
>.|TRBJ2-3|TRBD2|TRBV9
ASSPGLASSTDTQY